A single T cell receptor (beta chain) is shown here with its context. The assay was immunoSEQ multiplex PCR, and TCRdb's table has in-frame clones only and misses some. Of over 300,000 clones listed, roughly 90% were seen once; the top ten hold nearly 6.5%. These data are taken from a study of blood T cell repertoires in COVID-19. The CDR3 has 15 amino acids. The V and J ends lost 3 bases and 2 bases respectively, with 11 bases between them. From germline, CDR1 is MGHRA and CDR2 YSYEKL. J is TRBJ1-5 and V is TRBV4-1; D not certain. Sequencing was performed on peripheral blood. The TCR sequence derives from a man in his late teens or twenties who had recovered from COVID-19. In DNA form, the CDR3 reads TGCGCCAGCAGCCACGTCCCTGAGGGCAATCAGCCCCAGCATTTT. Amino acids: CASSHVPEGNQPQHF.